The rows below give T cell receptor beta chains drawn from one sample of a study of T cells after yellow fever vaccination. A single record per CDR3 protein comes from TCRdb applying MiXCR to the 5' RACE reads. The sample carries under 400,000 distinct CDR3 sequences, 11% recorded once. The sample here was PBMCs, taken on the day of the first yellow fever vaccination. These receptors came from a young man who received the YFV17D yellow fever vaccine. The CDR3 runs from the conserved cysteine through the conserved F or W. Fields, in order: V gene, CDR3 length, J gene, clone size, D gene, CDR3 protein, CDR3 DNA. D genes are given only for firm matches. Size is omitted from some rows. Given values are once, few, many or a class for expanded clones.

>TRBV6-1|13|TRBJ2-5|NA|TRBD1
CASRRGQQETQYF
TGTGCCAGCAGACGGGGACAGCAAGAGACCCAGTACTTC
>TRBV5-1|15|TRBJ1-1|NA|NA
CASSLLGGSNTEAFF
TGCGCCAGCAGCCTACTAGGAGGATCGAACACTGAAGCTTTCTTT
>TRBV5-1|13|TRBJ2-3|many|NA
CASSLENSDTQYF
TGCGCCAGCAGCTTGGAAAATAGCGATACGCAGTATTTT
>TRBV7-2|17|TRBJ2-7|few|NA
CASSLRGGRTGVYEQYF
TGTGCCAGCAGCTTGAGGGGGGGTCGAACCGGGGTCTACGAGCAGTACTTC
>TRBV24-1|12|TRBJ1-5|many|NA
CATSTGSQPQHF
TGTGCCACCAGTACGGGAAGTCAGCCCCAGCATTTT
>TRBV3-1|13|TRBJ2-7|NA|TRBD2
CASSDGGAYEQYF
TGTGCCAGCAGCGACGGGGGGGCCTACGAGCAGTACTTC
>TRBV7-8|16|TRBJ2-1|NA|NA
CASSPKAGGLRSEQFF
TGTGCCAGCAGCCCCAAGGCCGGGGGTCTCAGGAGTGAGCAGTTCTTC
>TRBV7-3|16|TRBJ2-1|few|NA
CASLLPRPFSYNEQFF
TGTGCCAGCTTACTACCCCGGCCGTTCTCCTACAATGAGCAGTTCTTC
>TRBV19|14|TRBJ1-5|few|TRBD1
CASSWGQLNQPQHF
TGTGCCAGTAGCTGGGGACAGCTCAATCAGCCCCAGCATTTT
>TRBV5-1|15|TRBJ2-2|few|TRBD2
CASGKLAGDTGELFF
TGCGCCAGCGGAAAATTAGCGGGGGATACCGGGGAGCTGTTTTTT
>TRBV2|12|TRBJ1-1|many|NA
CASRVRGTEAFF
TGTGCCAGCAGGGTACGGGGCACTGAAGCTTTCTTT
>TRBV7-9|16|TRBJ2-5|few|TRBD2
CASSKPALADQETQYF
TGTGCCAGCAGCAAACCGGCACTAGCGGATCAAGAGACCCAGTACTTC
>TRBV6-1|15|TRBJ1-2|few|NA
CASREAGLKNYGYTF
TGTGCCAGCAGGGAGGCAGGCCTGAAGAACTATGGCTACACCTTC
>TRBV20-1|13|TRBJ2-4|NA|NA
CSAPGPAKNIQYF
TGCAGTGCTCCCGGTCCAGCCAAAAACATTCAGTACTTC
>TRBV4-3|18|TRBJ2-3|few|TRBD2
CASSVDRAGSGGESTQYF
TGCGCCAGCAGCGTAGACAGGGCGGGCAGCGGGGGGGAGTCTACGCAGTATTTT
>TRBV28|13|TRBJ1-6|many|NA
CASSYQLRQPLHF
TGTGCCAGCAGTTACCAGCTAAGGCAACCCCTCCACTTT
>TRBV7-2|14|TRBJ2-7|NA|NA
CASSFRDSIYEQYF
TGTGCCAGCAGCTTCCGGGACTCTATCTACGAGCAGTACTTC
>TRBV4-1|15|TRBJ1-4|many|NA
CASSQGAGVTGKLFF
TGCGCCAGCAGCCAAGGTGCAGGGGTTACGGGAAAACTGTTTTTT
>TRBV19|15|TRBJ2-7|NA|TRBD1
CASSLQGPFSYEQYF
TGTGCCAGTAGCCTACAGGGGCCTTTCTCCTACGAGCAGTACTTC
>TRBV5-1|16|TRBJ2-7|NA|NA
CASSFGGSTGQYEQYF
TGCGCCAGCAGCTTTGGGGGGTCGACAGGGCAGTACGAGCAGTACTTC
>TRBV12-3/TRBV12-4|12|TRBJ1-1|many|NA
CASSPRGTEAFF
TGTGCCAGCAGTCCGAGGGGGACTGAAGCTTTCTTT
>TRBV5-6|17|TRBJ1-6|few|TRBD1
CASSYLQGSSYNSPLHF
TGTGCCAGCAGTTATCTACAGGGGAGCTCCTATAATTCACCCCTCCACTTT